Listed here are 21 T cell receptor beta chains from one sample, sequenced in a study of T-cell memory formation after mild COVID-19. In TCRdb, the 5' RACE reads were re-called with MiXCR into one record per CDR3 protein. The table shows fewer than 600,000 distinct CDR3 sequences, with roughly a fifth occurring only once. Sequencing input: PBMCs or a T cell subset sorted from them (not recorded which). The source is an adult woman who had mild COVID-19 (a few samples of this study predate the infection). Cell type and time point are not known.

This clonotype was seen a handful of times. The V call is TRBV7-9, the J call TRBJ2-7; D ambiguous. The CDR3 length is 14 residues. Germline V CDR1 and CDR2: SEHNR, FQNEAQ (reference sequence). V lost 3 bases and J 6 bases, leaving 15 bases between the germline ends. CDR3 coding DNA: TGTGCCAGCAGCTTCCTAGAAACCCATCGCGAGCAGTACTTC. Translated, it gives CASSFLETHREQYF.

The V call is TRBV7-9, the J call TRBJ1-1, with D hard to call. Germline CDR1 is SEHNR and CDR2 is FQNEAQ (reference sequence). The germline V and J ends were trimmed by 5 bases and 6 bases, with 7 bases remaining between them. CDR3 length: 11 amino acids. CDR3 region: CASSQSAEAFF. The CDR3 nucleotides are TGTGCCAGCAGCCAATCGGCTGAAGCTTTCTTT. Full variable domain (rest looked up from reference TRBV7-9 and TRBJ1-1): DTGVSQNPRHKITKRGQNVTFRCDPISEHNRLYWYRQTLGQGPEFLTYFQNEAQLEKSRLLSDRFSAERPKGSFSTLEIQRTEQGDSAMYLCASSQSAEAFFGQGTRLTVV.

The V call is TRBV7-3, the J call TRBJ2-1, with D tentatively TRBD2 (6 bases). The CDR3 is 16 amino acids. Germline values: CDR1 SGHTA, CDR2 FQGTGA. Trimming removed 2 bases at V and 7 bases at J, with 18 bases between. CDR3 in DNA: TGTGCCAGCAGCTTATCGGGGGAAAAGAGCCTAAATGAGCAGTTCTTC. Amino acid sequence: CASSLSGEKSLNEQFF.

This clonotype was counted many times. The CDR3 protein is CASSLSGMNTEAFF. As DNA, the CDR3 is TGCGCCAGCAGCTTAAGCGGCATGAACACTGAAGCTTTCTTT. This chain joins TRBV5-1 and TRBJ1-1; D is uncertain. Germline CDR1 and CDR2: SGHRS and YFSETQ. Trimming stripped 2 bases from V and 0 bases from J, with 8 bases between. This CDR3 comprises 14 residues.

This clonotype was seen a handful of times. CDR3 protein: CASSINPLGGQGYGYTF. The CDR3 region has the DNA TGTGCCAGTAGTATCAACCCCTTAGGGGGACAGGGCTATGGCTACACCTTC. This rearrangement joins TRBV19 to TRBJ1-2; 9 nucleotides line up with TRBD1. The CDR3 runs 17 residues. V lost 3 bases and J lost 4; bases outside the gene matches: 12. Germline CDR1 reads LNHDA; CDR2 reads SQIVND (reference sequence).

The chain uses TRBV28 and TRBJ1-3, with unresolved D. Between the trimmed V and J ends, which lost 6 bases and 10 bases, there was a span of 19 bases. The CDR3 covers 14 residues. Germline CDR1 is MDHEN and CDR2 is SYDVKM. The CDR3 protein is CASSVGALPETIYF. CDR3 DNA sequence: TGTGCCAGCAGCGTGGGAGCTCTACCCGAGACCATATATTTT.

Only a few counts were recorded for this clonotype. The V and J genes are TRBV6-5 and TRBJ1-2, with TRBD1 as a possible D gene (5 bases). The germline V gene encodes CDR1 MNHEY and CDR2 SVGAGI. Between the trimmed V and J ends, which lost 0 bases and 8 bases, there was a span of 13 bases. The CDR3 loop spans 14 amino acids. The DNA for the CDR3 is TGTGCCAGCAGTTACTCACCCGGGGCAGGAGGCTACACCTTC. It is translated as CASSYSPGAGGYTF.

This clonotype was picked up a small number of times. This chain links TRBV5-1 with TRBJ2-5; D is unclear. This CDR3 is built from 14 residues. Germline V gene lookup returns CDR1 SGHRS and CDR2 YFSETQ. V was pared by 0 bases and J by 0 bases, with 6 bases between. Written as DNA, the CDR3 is TGCGCCAGCAGCTTGGGATCGTACCAAGAGACCCAGTACTTC. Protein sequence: CASSLGSYQETQYF. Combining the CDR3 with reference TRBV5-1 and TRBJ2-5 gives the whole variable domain KAGVTQTPRYLIKTRGQQVTLSCSPISGHRSVSWYQQTPGQGLQFLFEYFSETQRNKGNFPGRFSGRQFSNSRSEMNVSTLELGDSALYLCASSLGSYQETQYFGPGTRLLVL.

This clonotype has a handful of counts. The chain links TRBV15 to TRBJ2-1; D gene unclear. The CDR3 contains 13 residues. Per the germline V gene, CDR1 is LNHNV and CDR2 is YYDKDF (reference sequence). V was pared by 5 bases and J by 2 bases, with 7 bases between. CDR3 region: CATSERAYNEQFF. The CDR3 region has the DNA TGTGCCACCAGCGAACGGGCCTACAATGAGCAGTTCTTC.

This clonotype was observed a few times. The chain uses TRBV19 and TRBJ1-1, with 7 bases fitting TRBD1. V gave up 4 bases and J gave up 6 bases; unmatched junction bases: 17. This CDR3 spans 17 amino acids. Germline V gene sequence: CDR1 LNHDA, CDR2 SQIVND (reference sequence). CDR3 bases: TGTGCCAGTAGTAGGCCAAACGAGGGGGCGCGGGGATCTGAAGCTTTCTTT. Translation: CASSRPNEGARGSEAFF.

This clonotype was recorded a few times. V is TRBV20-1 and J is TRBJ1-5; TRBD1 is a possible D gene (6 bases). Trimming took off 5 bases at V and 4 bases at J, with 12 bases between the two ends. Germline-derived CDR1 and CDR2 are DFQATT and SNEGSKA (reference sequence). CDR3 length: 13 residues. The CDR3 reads CSAQTQGNQPQHF. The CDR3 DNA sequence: TGCAGTGCTCAAACCCAGGGGAATCAGCCCCAGCATTTT.

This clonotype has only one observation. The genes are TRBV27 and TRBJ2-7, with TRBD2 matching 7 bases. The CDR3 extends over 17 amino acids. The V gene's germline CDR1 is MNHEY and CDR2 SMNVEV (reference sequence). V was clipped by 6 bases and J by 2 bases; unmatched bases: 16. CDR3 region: CASSPIPGEGSPYEQYF. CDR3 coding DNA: TGTGCCAGCAGCCCGATCCCGGGGGAGGGGTCCCCCTACGAGCAGTACTTC.

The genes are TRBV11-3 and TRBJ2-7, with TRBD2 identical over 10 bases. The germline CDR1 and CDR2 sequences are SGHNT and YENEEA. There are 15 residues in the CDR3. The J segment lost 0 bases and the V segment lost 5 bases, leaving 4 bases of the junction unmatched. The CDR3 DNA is TGTGCCAGCAGCCTAGCGGGAGTCCCCTCCTACGAGCAGTACTTC. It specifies CASSLAGVPSYEQYF.

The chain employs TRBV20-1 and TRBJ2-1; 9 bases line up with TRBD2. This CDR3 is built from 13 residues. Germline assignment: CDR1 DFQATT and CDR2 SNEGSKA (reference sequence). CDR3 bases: TGCACCTGGGAGCTAGCGGGGACGAATGAGCAGTTCTTC. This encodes CTWELAGTNEQFF.

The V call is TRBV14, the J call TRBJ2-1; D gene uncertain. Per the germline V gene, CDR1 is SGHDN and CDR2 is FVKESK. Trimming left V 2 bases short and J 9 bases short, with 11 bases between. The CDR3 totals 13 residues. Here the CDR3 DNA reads TGTGCCAGCAGCCAATCCCTCTTTGGTGAGCAGTTCTTC. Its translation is CASSQSLFGEQFF.

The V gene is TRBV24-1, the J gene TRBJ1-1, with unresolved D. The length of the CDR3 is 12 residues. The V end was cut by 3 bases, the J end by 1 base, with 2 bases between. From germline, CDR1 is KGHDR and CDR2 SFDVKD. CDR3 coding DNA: TGTGCCACCAGTGATGGGAACACTGAAGCTTTCTTT. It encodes CATSDGNTEAFF.

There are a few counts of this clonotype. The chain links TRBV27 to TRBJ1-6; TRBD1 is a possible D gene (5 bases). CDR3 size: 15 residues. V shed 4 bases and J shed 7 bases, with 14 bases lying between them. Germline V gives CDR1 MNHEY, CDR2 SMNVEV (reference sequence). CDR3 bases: TGTGCCAGCAGTTCTGACGGAAGGGGAAATTCACCCCTCCACTTT. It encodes CASSSDGRGNSPLHF.

The CDR3 loop is CASSYSRGRYTF. DNA for the CDR3: TGTGCCAGCAGTTACTCCAGGGGACGCTACACCTTC. V and J are TRBV6-2 or TRBV6-3 and TRBJ1-2; D possibly corresponds to TRBD1 (6 bases). Per germline, CDR1 MNHEY and CDR2 SVGEGT. This CDR3 contains 12 residues. Trimming took off 0 bases at V and 9 bases at J, with 8 bases between the two ends.

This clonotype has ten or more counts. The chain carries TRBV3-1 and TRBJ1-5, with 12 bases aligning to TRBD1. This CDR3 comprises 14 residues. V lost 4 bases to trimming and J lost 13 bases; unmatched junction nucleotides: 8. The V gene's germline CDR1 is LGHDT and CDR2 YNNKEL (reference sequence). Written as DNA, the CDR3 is TGTGCCAGCAGCCTTTCGGGACAGGGGGCCCCTCAGCATTTT. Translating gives CASSLSGQGAPQHF.

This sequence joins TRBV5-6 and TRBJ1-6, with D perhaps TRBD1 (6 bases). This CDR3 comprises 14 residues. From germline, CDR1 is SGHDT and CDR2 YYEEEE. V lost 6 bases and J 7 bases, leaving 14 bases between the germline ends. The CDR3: CASNYDRRNSPLHF. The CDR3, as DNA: TGTGCCAGCAATTACGACAGGAGGAATTCACCCCTCCACTTT.

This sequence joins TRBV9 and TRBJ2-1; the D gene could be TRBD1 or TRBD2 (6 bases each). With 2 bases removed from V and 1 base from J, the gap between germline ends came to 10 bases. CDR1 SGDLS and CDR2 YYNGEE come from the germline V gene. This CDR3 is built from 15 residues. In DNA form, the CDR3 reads TGTGCCAGCAGCGTCGGGGGACAATCCTACAATGAGCAGTTCTTC. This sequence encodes CASSVGGQSYNEQFF.